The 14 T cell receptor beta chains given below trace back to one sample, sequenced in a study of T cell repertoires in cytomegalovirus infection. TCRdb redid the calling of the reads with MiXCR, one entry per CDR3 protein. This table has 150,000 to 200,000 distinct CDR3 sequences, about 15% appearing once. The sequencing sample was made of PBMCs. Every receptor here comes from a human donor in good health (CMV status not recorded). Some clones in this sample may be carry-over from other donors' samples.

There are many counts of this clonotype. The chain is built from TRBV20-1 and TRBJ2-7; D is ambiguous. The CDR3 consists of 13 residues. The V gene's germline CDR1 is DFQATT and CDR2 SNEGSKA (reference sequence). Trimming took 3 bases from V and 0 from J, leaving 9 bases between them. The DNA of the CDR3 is TGCAGTGCTAGGGACCCGAGCTCCTACGAGCAGTACTTC. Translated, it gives CSARDPSSYEQYF.

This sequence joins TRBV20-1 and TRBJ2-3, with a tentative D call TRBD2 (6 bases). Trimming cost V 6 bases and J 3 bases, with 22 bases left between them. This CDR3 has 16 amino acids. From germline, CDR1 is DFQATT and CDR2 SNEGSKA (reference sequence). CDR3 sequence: CSAHELAGVGTDTQYF. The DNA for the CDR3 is TGCAGTGCCCACGAACTAGCCGGGGTAGGAACAGATACGCAGTATTTT.

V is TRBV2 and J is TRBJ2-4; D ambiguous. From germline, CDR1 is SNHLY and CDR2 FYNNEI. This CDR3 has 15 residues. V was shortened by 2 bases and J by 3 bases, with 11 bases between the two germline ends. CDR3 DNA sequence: TGTGCCAGCAGTGAATGGAATATGGTCAAAAACATTCAGTACTTC. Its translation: CASSEWNMVKNIQYF.

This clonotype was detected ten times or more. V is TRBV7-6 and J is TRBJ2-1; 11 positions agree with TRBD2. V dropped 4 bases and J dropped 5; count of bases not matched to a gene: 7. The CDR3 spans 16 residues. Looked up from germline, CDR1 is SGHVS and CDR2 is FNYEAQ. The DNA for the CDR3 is TGTGCCAGCAGCTACGATAGCGGGAGGGCGAACAATGAGCAGTTCTTC. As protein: CASSYDSGRANNEQFF.

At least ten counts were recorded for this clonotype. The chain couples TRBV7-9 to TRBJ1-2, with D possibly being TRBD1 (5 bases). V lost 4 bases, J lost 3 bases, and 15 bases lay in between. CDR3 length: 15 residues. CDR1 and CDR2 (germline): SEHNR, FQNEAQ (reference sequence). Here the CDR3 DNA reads TGTGCCAGCAGCTCATCTGAGGGGACCCACTATGGCTACACCTTC. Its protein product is CASSSSEGTHYGYTF.

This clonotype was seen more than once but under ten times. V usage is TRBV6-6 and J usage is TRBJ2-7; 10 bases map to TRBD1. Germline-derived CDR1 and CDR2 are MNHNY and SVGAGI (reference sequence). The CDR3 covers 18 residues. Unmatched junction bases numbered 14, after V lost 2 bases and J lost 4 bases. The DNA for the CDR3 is TGTGCCAGCAGTTACCAGACCCTGGACAGGGGGAGTGAGTACGAGCAGTACTTC. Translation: CASSYQTLDRGSEYEQYF.

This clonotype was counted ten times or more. The CDR3 region is CASSLDFAGTQYF. The CDR3, as DNA: TGTGCCAGCAGTTTGGACTTTGCTGGGACGCAGTATTTT. The gene calls are TRBV6-4 and TRBJ2-3; D possibly corresponds to TRBD2 (5 bases). Germline CDR1 and CDR2: MRHNA and SNTAGT. The CDR3 sequence is 13 residues long. The V end was cut by 5 bases, the J end by 9 bases, with 15 bases between.

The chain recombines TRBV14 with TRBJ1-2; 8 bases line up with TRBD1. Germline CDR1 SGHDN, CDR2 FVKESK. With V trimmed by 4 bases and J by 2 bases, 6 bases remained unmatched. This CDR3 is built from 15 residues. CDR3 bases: TGTGCCAGCAGCCTCGGGACAGGACGGAACTATGGCTACACCTTC. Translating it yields CASSLGTGRNYGYTF.

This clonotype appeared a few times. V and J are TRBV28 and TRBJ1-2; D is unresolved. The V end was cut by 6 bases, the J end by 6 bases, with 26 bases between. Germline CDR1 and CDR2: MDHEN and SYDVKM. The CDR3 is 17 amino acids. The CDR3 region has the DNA TGTGCCAGCAGCTCCCGGACTAGGGTTCGAGGAGGCGATGGCTACACCTTC. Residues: CASSSRTRVRGGDGYTF.

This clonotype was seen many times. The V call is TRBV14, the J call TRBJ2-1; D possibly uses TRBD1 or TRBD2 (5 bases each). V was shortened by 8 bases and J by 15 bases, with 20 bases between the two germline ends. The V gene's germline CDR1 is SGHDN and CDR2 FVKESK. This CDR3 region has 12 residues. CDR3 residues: CASSPGADIRFF. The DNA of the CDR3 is TGTGCCAGCTCTCCAGGAGCGGACATAAGGTTCTTC.

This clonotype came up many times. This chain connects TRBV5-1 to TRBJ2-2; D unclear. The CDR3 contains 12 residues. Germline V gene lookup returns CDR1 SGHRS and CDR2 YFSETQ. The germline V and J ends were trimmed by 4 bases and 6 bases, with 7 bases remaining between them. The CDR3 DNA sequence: TGCGCCAGCAGCGTAGAAGCCGGGGAGCTGTTTTTT. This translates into CASSVEAGELFF.

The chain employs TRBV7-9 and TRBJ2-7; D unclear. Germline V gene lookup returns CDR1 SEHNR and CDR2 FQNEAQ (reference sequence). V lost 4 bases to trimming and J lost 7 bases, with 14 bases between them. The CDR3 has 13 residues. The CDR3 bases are TGTGCCAGCAGCTCCTCACCCCTCGGGGAGCAGTACTTC. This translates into CASSSSPLGEQYF.

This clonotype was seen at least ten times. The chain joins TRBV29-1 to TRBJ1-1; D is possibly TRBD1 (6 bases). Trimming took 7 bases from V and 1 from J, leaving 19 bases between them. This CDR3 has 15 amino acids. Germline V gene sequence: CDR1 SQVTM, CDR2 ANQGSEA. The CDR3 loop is CSAPRGGQPNTEAFF. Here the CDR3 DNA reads TGCAGCGCTCCCCGAGGGGGGCAGCCGAACACTGAAGCTTTCTTT.

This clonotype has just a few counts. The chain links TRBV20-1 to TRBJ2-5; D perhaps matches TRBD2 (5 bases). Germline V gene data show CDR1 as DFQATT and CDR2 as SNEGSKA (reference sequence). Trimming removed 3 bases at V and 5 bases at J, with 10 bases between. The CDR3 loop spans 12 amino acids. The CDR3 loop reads CSARPGWETQYF. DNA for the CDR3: TGCAGTGCTAGGCCGGGATGGGAGACCCAGTACTTC.